The 13 T cell receptor beta chains below come from one sample, sequenced in a study of T cells after yellow fever vaccination. TCRdb fed the 5' RACE reads into MiXCR, producing one record per CDR3 protein. The sample consists of about 150,000 distinct CDR3 sequences, roughly 6.7% of them appearing once. The source was CD4+ T cells sorted from PBMCs, collected 10 days after the yellow fever booster vaccination. Every receptor here comes from a man younger than 45 who received the YFV17D yellow fever vaccine.

CDR3: CASSLTDSLNEQFF. The CDR3 nucleotides read TGTGCCAGCAGCTTGACTGACAGCCTCAATGAGCAGTTCTTC. This chain connects TRBV5-4 to TRBJ2-1; maybe TRBD1 (5 bases). Germline V gene data show CDR1 as SGHNT and CDR2 as YYREEE (reference sequence). This CDR3 has 14 residues. Trimming shortened V by 1 base and J by 6 bases, and 11 bases separated the two germline ends.

This clonotype appeared a few times. This chain links TRBV5-4 with TRBJ2-3; possible D gene TRBD2, 6 bases. Germline CDR1 and CDR2: SGHNT and YYREEE (reference sequence). Between the trimmed V and J ends, which lost 7 bases and 0 bases, there was a span of 12 bases. The CDR3 is 14 residues long. CDR3 sequence: CASARDSSTDTQYF. DNA of the CDR3: TGTGCCAGCGCACGGGACTCTAGCACAGATACGCAGTATTTT.

Many counts were recorded for this clonotype. This CDR3 reads CSASFTSGLLGEQYF. The CDR3 coding sequence is TGCAGTGCTAGTTTTACTAGCGGCCTCCTGGGAGAGCAGTACTTC. The V and J genes are TRBV20-1 and TRBJ2-7, with TRBD2 matching 8 bases. The J segment lost 7 bases and the V segment lost 3 bases, leaving 14 bases of the junction unmatched. The CDR3 is made up of 15 amino acids. In germline, CDR1 is DFQATT, CDR2 SNEGSKA (reference sequence).

Concerning this clonotype itself: This could be a read error, since a much larger clone is one nucleotide away. This chain uses TRBV5-1 with TRBJ2-5, with D possibly being TRBD2 (5 bases). CDR1 is SGHRS and CDR2 is YFSETQ in the germline V gene. This CDR3 spans 15 amino acids. V lost 1 base to trimming and J lost 1 base, with 11 bases between them. The CDR3: CASSLSGIPQETQYF. Here the CDR3 DNA reads TGCGCCAGCAGCTTGTCGGGGATACCCCAAGAGACCCAGTACTTC.

V and J are TRBV20-1 and TRBJ2-5; 10 nucleotides agree with TRBD2. CDR3 length equals 15 residues. CDR1 is DFQATT, CDR2 SNEGSKA, per germline (reference sequence). V shed 6 bases, J shed 4 bases, and the junction held 11 bases outside the gene matches. The CDR3 loop reads CSASLAGVRRETQYF. The DNA for the CDR3 is TGCAGTGCCTCTCTAGCGGGAGTAAGGCGAGAGACCCAGTACTTC.

This clonotype was seen repeatedly, ten times or more. V usage is TRBV6-5 and J usage is TRBJ1-5; TRBD1 aligns across 7 bases. The length of the CDR3 is 16 residues. With 4 bases clipped from V and 0 bases from J, the junction kept 6 bases outside the gene matches. Germline V gene sequence: CDR1 MNHEY, CDR2 SVGAGI. The CDR3 DNA follows: TGTGCCAGCAGTTCCTCAGGGGGAAGTAGCAATCAGCCCCAGCATTTT. Translation: CASSSSGGSSNQPQHF.

In its sample, this clonotype was seen a few times. V usage is TRBV27 and J usage is TRBJ1-6; maybe TRBD1 (6 bases). The CDR3 contains 12 residues. Trimming took 6 bases from V and 10 from J, leaving 10 bases between them. Germline V gene lookup returns CDR1 MNHEY and CDR2 SMNVEV (reference sequence). The CDR3 nucleotides are TGTGCCAGCAGACAGGGCACCTCACCCCTCCACTTT. Protein sequence: CASRQGTSPLHF.

The sample holds many counts of this clonotype. The chain uses TRBV20-1 and TRBJ2-1; D call uncertain. CDR1 is DFQATT, CDR2 SNEGSKA, per germline (reference sequence). V was cut by 0 bases and J by 4 bases, with 16 bases left in between. The CDR3 loop spans 16 amino acids. The CDR3 DNA reads TGCAGTGCTAGAGATTTCGGGTCCCCTCGGTACAATGAGCAGTTCTTC. Protein: CSARDFGSPRYNEQFF.

The chain is built from TRBV25-1 and TRBJ2-1; TRBD2 agrees at 11 bases. Germline CDR1 and CDR2: MGHDK and SYGVNS. CDR3 length: 17 amino acids. Trimming removed 2 bases from V and 7 bases from J; junction bases left unmatched: 10. CDR3 region: CASSEIRGLAVSNEQFF. CDR3 DNA sequence: TGTGCCAGCAGTGAAATAAGGGGACTAGCGGTATCGAATGAGCAGTTCTTC.

This clonotype was detected only a few times. The J gene is TRBJ2-3, the V gene TRBV7-2; the D is unclear. CDR1 and CDR2 (germline): SGHTA, FQGNSA. The V end lost 5 bases, the J end lost 2 bases, and 11 bases lay between the germline ends. The CDR3 loop spans 14 amino acids. The CDR3 protein is CASSLSRATDTQYF. CDR3 nucleotides: TGTGCCAGCAGCCTCTCCCGGGCCACAGATACGCAGTATTTT.

In this sample, this clonotype turned up many times. This rearrangement joins TRBV4-3 to TRBJ2-1; possibly TRBD2 for D (6 bases). Germline V CDR1 and CDR2: LGHNA, YSLEER. CDR3 length equals 16 residues. V was clipped by 4 bases and J by 2 bases, with 15 bases between them. DNA for the CDR3: TGCGCCAGCAGCCCCACCCGCGGGATGACCTACAATGAGCAGTTCTTC. This gives the protein CASSPTRGMTYNEQFF.

In its sample, this clonotype was seen many times. V usage is TRBV18 and J usage is TRBJ2-3; D gene ambiguous. Between the trimmed V and J ends, which lost 3 bases and 5 bases, there was a span of 15 bases. The CDR3 covers 15 residues. Germline CDR1 KGHSH, CDR2 LQKENI. CDR3 amino acids: CASSPYEGSEDTQYF. CDR3 in DNA: TGTGCCAGCTCACCCTACGAAGGGTCTGAAGATACGCAGTATTTT.

This clonotype was found many times. The V gene is TRBV7-2, the J gene TRBJ2-3, with D possibly being TRBD1 or TRBD2 (5 bases each). This CDR3 is built from 15 residues. Germline V gene data show CDR1 as SGHTA and CDR2 as FQGNSA. Trimming removed 2 bases at V and 2 bases at J, with 11 bases between. CDR3 bases: TGTGCCAGCAGCTTACTTGGGGGAGACACAGATACGCAGTATTTT. Translating it yields CASSLLGGDTDTQYF.